Listed below are T cell receptor beta chains from one sample, sequenced in a study of T cell responses to AZD1222 COVID-19 vaccine. Libraries were prepared by immunoSEQ multiplex PCR; TCRdb keeps only in-frame clonotypes and omits some of them. The repertoire has over 95,000 clones, approximately 88% of them found once; the top ten carry under 6.5%. Material: peripheral blood, obtained 28 days after the second AZD1222 dose. These receptors all stem from an adult who received the AZD1222 COVID-19 vaccine. Both conserved end residues are part of each CDR3. The D gene is left open where the match is weak. Clone size is given for some rows only: seen once, a few or many times, or a class if the clone is expanded.

abundance: -; d_gene: -; v_gene: TRBV27; j_gene: TRBJ2-3; CDR3nt: TGTGCCAGCAGTTTATCGGCGGGGCCGCAGTATTTT; CDR3aa: CASSLSAGPQYF
abundance: -; d_gene: -; v_gene: TRBV18; j_gene: TRBJ2-7; CDR3nt: TGTGCCAGCTCACCGGCAGGGTCCCAATCCTACGAGCAGTACTTC; CDR3aa: CASSPAGSQSYEQYF
abundance: -; d_gene: -; v_gene: TRBV7-8; j_gene: TRBJ2-1; CDR3nt: TGTGCCAGCAGCTCGACCTACCCAACCTACAATGAGCAGTTCTTC; CDR3aa: CASSSTYPTYNEQFF
abundance: -; d_gene: -; v_gene: TRBV4-1; j_gene: TRBJ2-7; CDR3nt: TGCGCCAGCAGCCAATTCCCGTACAGCTACGAGCAGTACTTC; CDR3aa: CASSQFPYSYEQYF
abundance: -; d_gene: TRBD1; v_gene: TRBV2; j_gene: TRBJ1-6; CDR3nt: TGTGCCAGCAGTGAAGCGAGGACAGGGAATTCACCCCTCCACTTT; CDR3aa: CASSEARTGNSPLHF
abundance: -; d_gene: TRBD1; v_gene: TRBV19; j_gene: TRBJ1-5; CDR3nt: TGTGCCAGTAGTCCCACAGGGGGCAATCAGCCCCAGCATTTT; CDR3aa: CASSPTGGNQPQHF
abundance: -; d_gene: -; v_gene: TRBV6-2/TRBV6-3; j_gene: TRBJ1-2; CDR3nt: TGTGCCAGCAGCCGAGTCGGATCTAACTATGGCTACACCTTC; CDR3aa: CASSRVGSNYGYTF
abundance: -; d_gene: -; v_gene: TRBV7-9; j_gene: TRBJ1-1; CDR3nt: TGTGCCAGCGGCACGGGCCCGTCCCCTGAAGCTTTCTTT; CDR3aa: CASGTGPSPEAFF
abundance: -; d_gene: -; v_gene: TRBV28; j_gene: TRBJ1-2; CDR3nt: TGTGCCAGCAGTCCCCGGGCTAACTATGGCTACACCTTC; CDR3aa: CASSPRANYGYTF
abundance: -; d_gene: TRBD1; v_gene: TRBV18; j_gene: TRBJ2-7; CDR3nt: TGTGCCAGCTCACCTGGACAGGGCTCCTACGAGCAGTACTTC; CDR3aa: CASSPGQGSYEQYF
abundance: -; d_gene: -; v_gene: TRBV7-2; j_gene: TRBJ1-5; CDR3nt: TGTGCCAGCACCTCCGGGCAGGGTAGCAATCAGCCCCAGCATTTT; CDR3aa: CASTSGQGSNQPQHF
abundance: -; d_gene: -; v_gene: TRBV6-5; j_gene: TRBJ1-3; CDR3nt: TGTGCCAGCAGTTACTCCGGGGGGCCCGGAGGAAACACCATATATTTT; CDR3aa: CASSYSGGPGGNTIYF
abundance: -; d_gene: -; v_gene: TRBV6-5; j_gene: TRBJ2-5; CDR3nt: TGTGCCAGCAGTTCGATCAAAGCCAAAGAGACCCAGTACTTC; CDR3aa: CASSSIKAKETQYF
abundance: -; d_gene: -; v_gene: TRBV7-9; j_gene: TRBJ1-1; CDR3nt: TGTGCCACCTGGGACACTGAAGCTTTCTTT; CDR3aa: CATWDTEAFF
abundance: once; d_gene: -; v_gene: TRBV7-9; j_gene: TRBJ1-5; CDR3nt: TGTGCCAGCAGCTTAATTAGTCCGGCCGGGCGCAATCAGCCCCAGCATTTT; CDR3aa: CASSLISPAGRNQPQHF
abundance: once; d_gene: -; v_gene: TRBV29-1; j_gene: TRBJ1-5; CDR3nt: TGCAGCGTCACGGGGGGGCTCGGTCAGCCCCAGCATTTT; CDR3aa: CSVTGGLGQPQHF
abundance: -; d_gene: TRBD1; v_gene: TRBV28; j_gene: TRBJ1-4; CDR3nt: TGTGCCAGCAGTTACCCGAGGACAGGGGGAGGGGAAAAACTGTTTTTT; CDR3aa: CASSYPRTGGGEKLFF
abundance: -; d_gene: -; v_gene: TRBV19; j_gene: TRBJ1-2; CDR3nt: TGTGCCATCAGCTCCCCAAGGGGGGCGCACTATGGCTACACCTTC; CDR3aa: CAISSPRGAHYGYTF
abundance: -; d_gene: TRBD1; v_gene: TRBV7-3; j_gene: TRBJ2-7; CDR3nt: TGTGCCAGCAGCCCGGGACAGGGTAGTGAGCAGTACTTC; CDR3aa: CASSPGQGSEQYF
abundance: -; d_gene: -; v_gene: TRBV12-3/TRBV12-4; j_gene: TRBJ2-2; CDR3nt: TGTGCCAGCAGACTAACCGGGGAGCTGTTTTTT; CDR3aa: CASRLTGELFF
abundance: -; d_gene: TRBD1; v_gene: TRBV28; j_gene: TRBJ1-5; CDR3nt: TGTGCCAGCAGGTGGACAGGGGGCGGGCATTTT; CDR3aa: CASRWTGGGHF
abundance: -; d_gene: -; v_gene: TRBV2; j_gene: TRBJ1-5; CDR3nt: TGTGCCAGCAGTTCGCAGGGGAATCAGCCCCAGCATTTT; CDR3aa: CASSSQGNQPQHF
abundance: -; d_gene: -; v_gene: TRBV5-4; j_gene: TRBJ2-1; CDR3nt: TGTGCCAGCAGCTTGGCGGGGGTCTACAATGAGCAGTTCTTC; CDR3aa: CASSLAGVYNEQFF
abundance: -; d_gene: TRBD2; v_gene: TRBV24-1; j_gene: TRBJ2-1; CDR3nt: TGTGCCACCAGTGATCCTAGGACTAGCCACAATGAGCAGTTCTTC; CDR3aa: CATSDPRTSHNEQFF